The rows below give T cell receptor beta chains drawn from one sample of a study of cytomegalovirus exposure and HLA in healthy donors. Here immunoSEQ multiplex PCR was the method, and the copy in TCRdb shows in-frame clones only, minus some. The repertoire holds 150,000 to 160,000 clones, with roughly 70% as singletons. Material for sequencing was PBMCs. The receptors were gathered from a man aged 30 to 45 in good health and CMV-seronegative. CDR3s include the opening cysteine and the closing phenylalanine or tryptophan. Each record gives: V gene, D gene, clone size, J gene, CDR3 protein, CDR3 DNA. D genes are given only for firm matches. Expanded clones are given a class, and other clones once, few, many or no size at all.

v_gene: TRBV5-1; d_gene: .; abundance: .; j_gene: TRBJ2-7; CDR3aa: CASRPGTSPSYEQYF; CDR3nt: TGCGCCAGCAGACCCGGGACATCACCCTCCTACGAGCAGTACTTC
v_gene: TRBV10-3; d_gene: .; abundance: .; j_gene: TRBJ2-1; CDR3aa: CAISEGASSYNEQFF; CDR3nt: TGTGCCATCAGTGAGGGGGCCAGCTCCTACAATGAGCAGTTCTTC
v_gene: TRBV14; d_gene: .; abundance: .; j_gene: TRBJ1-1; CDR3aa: CASSQPQLNTEAFF; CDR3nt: TGTGCCAGCAGCCAACCACAGTTGAACACTGAAGCTTTCTTT
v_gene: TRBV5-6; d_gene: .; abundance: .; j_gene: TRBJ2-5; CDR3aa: CASSLVGANQETQYF; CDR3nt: TGTGCCAGCAGCTTGGTGGGCGCGAACCAAGAGACCCAGTACTTC
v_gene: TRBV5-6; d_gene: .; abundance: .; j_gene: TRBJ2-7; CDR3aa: CASSLRANWDEQYF; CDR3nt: TGTGCCAGCAGCCTGCGGGCCAACTGGGACGAGCAGTACTTC
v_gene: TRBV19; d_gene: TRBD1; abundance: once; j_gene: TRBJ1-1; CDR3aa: CASSLQGLENTEAFF; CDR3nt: TGTGCCAGTAGCCTACAGGGGCTGGAGAACACTGAAGCTTTCTTT
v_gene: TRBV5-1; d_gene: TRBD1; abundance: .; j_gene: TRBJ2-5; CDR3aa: CASSASGQGGETQYF; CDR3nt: TGCGCCAGCAGCGCGTCGGGACAGGGGGGGGAGACCCAGTACTTC
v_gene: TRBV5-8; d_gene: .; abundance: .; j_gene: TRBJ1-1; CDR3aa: CASSLWSGVNTEAFF; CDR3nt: TGTGCCAGCAGCTTGTGGTCAGGGGTGAACACTGAAGCTTTCTTT
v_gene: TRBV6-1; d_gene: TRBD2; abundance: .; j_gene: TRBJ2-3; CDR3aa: CASSDGRLAGADTQYF; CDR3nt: TGTGCCAGCAGTGACGGTCGGCTAGCGGGGGCAGATACGCAGTATTTT
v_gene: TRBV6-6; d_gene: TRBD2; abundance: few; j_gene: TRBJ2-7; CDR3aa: CASSRTSGSSYEQYF; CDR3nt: TGTGCCAGCAGCCGGACTAGCGGGAGCTCCTACGAGCAGTACTTC
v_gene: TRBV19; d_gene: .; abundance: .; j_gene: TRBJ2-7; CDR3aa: CASSLGEAYEQYF; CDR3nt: TGTGCCAGTAGTCTAGGAGAGGCCTACGAGCAGTACTTC
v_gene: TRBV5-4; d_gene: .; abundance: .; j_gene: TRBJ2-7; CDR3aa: CASSFFSDSYEQYF; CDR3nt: TGTGCCAGCAGCTTTTTCAGTGACTCCTACGAGCAGTACTTC
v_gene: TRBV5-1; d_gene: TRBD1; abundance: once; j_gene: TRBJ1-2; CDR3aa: CASSLPTGSTDGYTF; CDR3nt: TGCGCCAGCAGCTTACCGACAGGGTCAACGGATGGCTACACCTTC
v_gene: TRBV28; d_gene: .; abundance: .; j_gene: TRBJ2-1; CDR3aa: CASSLRQTIYNEQFF; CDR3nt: TGTGCCAGCTCGTTACGACAGACCATCTACAATGAGCAGTTCTTC
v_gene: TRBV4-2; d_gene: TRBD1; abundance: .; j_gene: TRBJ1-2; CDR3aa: CASSPREGGRDYGYTF; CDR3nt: TGTGCCAGCAGTCCCCGTGAAGGGGGCCGGGACTATGGCTACACCTTC
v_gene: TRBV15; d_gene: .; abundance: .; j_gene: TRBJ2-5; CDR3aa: CATSRDRGAVETQYF; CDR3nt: TGTGCCACCAGCAGAGATCGGGGGGCGGTGGAGACCCAGTACTTC
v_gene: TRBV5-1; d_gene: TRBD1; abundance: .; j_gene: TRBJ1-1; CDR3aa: CASSFSSGGSYTEAFF; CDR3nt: TGCGCCAGCAGCTTCAGCTCAGGGGGTTCGTACACTGAAGCTTTCTTT
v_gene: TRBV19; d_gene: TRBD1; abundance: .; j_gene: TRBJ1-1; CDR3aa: CASRPTDRRNTEAFF; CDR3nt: TGTGCCAGTAGACCAACGGACAGGAGGAACACTGAAGCTTTCTTT
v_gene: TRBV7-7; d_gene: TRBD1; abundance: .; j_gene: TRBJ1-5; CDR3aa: CASSLGDRGEMRPNQPQHF; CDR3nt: TGTGCTAGCAGCTTAGGTGACAGGGGCGAAATGCGACCCAATCAGCCCCAGCATTTT
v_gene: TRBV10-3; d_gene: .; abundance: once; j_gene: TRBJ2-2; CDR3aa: CASQGSTGELFF; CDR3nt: TGTGCCAGCCAGGGGTCCACCGGGGAGCTGTTTTTT
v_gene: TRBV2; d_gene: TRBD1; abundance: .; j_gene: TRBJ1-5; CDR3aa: CASSSGQGDQPQHF; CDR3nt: TGTGCCAGCAGTTCGGGACAGGGGGACCAGCCCCAGCATTTT
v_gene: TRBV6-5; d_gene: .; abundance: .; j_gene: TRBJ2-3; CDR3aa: CASSPDRTITDTQYF; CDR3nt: TGTGCCAGCAGTCCCGACAGAACTATCACAGATACGCAGTATTTT
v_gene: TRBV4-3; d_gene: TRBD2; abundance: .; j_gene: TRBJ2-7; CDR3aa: CASSQGTSGGEEQYF; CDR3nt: TGCGCCAGCAGCCAAGGAACTAGCGGGGGTGAAGAGCAGTACTTC